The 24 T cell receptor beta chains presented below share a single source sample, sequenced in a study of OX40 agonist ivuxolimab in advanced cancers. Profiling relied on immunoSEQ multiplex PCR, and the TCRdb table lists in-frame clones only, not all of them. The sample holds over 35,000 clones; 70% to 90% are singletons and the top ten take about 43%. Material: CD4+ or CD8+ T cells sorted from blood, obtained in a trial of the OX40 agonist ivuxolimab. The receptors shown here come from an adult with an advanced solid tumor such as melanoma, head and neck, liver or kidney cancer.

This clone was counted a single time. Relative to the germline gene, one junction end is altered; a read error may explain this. The CDR3 sequence: CASSQEPGLNRPQQF. Here the CDR3 DNA reads TGCGCCAGCAGCCAAGAGCCGGGGCTGAATCGGCCCCAGCAGTTT. This chain links TRBV4-1 with TRBJ1-5, with a weak D call TRBD1 (5 bases). This CDR3 is built from 15 residues. The germline gives CDR1 MGHRA, CDR2 YSYEKL.

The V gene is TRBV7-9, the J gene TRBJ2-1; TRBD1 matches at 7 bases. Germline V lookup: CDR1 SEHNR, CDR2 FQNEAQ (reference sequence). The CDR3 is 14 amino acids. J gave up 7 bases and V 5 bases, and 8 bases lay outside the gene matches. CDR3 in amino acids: CASSPRDRLNEQFF. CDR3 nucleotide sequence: TGTGCCAGCAGCCCAAGGGACAGACTAAATGAGCAGTTCTTC.

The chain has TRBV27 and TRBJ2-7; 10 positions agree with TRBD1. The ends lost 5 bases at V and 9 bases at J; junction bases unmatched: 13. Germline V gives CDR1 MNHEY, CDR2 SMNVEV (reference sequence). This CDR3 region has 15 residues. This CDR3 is CASSPFRTGGQGQYF. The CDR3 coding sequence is TGTGCCAGCAGTCCGTTCAGGACAGGGGGGCAAGGGCAGTACTTC.

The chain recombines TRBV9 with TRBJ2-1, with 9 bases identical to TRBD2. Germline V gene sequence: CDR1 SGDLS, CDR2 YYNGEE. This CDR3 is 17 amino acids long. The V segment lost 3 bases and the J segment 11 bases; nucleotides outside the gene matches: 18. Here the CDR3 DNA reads TGTGCCAGCAGCGCCTACCGTACTAGCGGGTATACAATGAAGCAGTTCTTC. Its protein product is CASSAYRTSGYTMKQFF.

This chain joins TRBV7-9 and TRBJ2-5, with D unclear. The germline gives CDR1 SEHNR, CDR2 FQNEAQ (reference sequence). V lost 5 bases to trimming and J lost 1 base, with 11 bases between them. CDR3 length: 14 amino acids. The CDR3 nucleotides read TGTGCCAGCAGCCTCCCGGGCCTCCAAGAGACCCAGTACTTC. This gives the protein CASSLPGLQETQYF.

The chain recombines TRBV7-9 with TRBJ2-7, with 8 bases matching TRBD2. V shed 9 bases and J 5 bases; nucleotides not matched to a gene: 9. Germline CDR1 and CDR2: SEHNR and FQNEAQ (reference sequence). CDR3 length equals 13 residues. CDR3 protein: CASEAGALNEQYF. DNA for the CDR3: TGTGCCAGTGAAGCGGGGGCCCTCAACGAGCAGTACTTC.

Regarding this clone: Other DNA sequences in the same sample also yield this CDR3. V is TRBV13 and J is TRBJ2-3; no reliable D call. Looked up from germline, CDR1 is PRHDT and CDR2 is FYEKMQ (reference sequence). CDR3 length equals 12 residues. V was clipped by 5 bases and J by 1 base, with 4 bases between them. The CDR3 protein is CASSLGTDTQYF. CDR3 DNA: TGTGCCAGCAGCCTCGGCACAGATACGCAGTATTTT.

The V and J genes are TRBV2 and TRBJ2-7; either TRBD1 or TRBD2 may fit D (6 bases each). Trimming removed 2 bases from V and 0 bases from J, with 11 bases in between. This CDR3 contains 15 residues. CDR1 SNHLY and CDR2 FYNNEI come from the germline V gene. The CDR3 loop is CASSEPGGLSYEQYF. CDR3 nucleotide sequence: TGTGCCAGCAGTGAACCCGGGGGCCTCTCCTACGAGCAGTACTTC.

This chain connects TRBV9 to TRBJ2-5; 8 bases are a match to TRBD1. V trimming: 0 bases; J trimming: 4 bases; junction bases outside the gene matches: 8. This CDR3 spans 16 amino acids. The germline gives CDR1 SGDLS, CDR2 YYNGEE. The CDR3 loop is CASSVDSTGVLETQYF. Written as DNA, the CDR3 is TGTGCCAGCAGCGTAGACTCGACAGGGGTTTTAGAGACCCAGTACTTC.

The CDR3 nucleotides read TGCGCGTCACTGGAAAACAATGAGCAGTTCTTC. This gives the protein CASLENNEQFF. This chain connects TRBV23-1 to TRBJ2-1; D remains ambiguous. TRBV23-1 is assigned to the ORF class and has an uncertain function. The length of the CDR3 is 11 residues.

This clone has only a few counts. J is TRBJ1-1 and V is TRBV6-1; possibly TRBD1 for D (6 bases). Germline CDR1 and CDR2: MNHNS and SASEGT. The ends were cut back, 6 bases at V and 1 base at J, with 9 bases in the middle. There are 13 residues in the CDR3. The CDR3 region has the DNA TGTGCCAGCAGCCAGGGGACGAACACTGAAGCTTTCTTT. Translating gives CASSQGTNTEAFF.

DNA of the CDR3: TGTGCCAGCAGCTCCTCCGAGACAGTCTACACAGATACGCAGTATTTT. Its translation is CASSSSETVYTDTQYF. The chain has TRBV11-2 and TRBJ2-3; TRBD1 is a possible D gene (5 bases). There are 16 residues in the CDR3. Germline-derived CDR1 and CDR2 are SGHAT and FQNNGV. Trimming shortened V by 4 bases and J by 2 bases, and 16 bases separated the two germline ends. Full variable domain (missing parts from reference TRBV11-2 and TRBJ2-3): EAGVAQSPRYKIIEKRQSVAFWCNPISGHATLYWYQQILGQGPKLLIQFQNNGVVDDSQLPKDRFSAERLKGVDSTLKIQPAKLEDSAVYLCASSSSETVYTDTQYFGPGTRLTVL.

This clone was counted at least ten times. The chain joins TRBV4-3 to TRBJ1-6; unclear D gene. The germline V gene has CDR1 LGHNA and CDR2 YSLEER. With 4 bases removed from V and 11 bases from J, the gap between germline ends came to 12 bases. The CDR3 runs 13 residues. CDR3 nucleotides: TGCGCCAGCAGCCCGATGCCCGGGACACCCCTCCACTTT. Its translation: CASSPMPGTPLHF.

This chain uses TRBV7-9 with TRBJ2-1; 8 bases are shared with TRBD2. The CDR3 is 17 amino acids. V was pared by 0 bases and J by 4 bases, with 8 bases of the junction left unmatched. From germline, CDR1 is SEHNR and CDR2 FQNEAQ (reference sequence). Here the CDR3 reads CASSLAPAGALYNEQFF. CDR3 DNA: TGTGCCAGCAGCTTAGCGCCAGCGGGGGCTCTGTACAATGAGCAGTTCTTC.

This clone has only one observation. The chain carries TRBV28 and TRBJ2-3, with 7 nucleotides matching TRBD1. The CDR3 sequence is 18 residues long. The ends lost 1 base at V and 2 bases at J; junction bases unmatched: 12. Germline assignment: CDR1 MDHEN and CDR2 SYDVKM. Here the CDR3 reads CASSLSAGAGGDTDTQYF. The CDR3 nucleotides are TGTGCCAGCAGTTTATCGGCAGGCGCAGGGGGTGACACAGATACGCAGTATTTT.

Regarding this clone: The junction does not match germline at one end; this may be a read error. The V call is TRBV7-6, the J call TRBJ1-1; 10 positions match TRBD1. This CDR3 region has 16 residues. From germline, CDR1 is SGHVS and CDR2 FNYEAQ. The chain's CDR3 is CASSVARQGANTEAFF. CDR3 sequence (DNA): TGTGCCAGCAGCGTAGCCCGACAGGGGGCCAACACTGAAGCTTTCTTT.

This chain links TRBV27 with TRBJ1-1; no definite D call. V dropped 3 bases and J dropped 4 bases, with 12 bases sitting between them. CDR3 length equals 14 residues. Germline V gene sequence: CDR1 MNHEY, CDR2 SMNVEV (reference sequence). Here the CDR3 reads CASSFASGSTEAFF. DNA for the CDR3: TGTGCCAGCAGTTTTGCGTCGGGGAGCACTGAAGCTTTCTTT.

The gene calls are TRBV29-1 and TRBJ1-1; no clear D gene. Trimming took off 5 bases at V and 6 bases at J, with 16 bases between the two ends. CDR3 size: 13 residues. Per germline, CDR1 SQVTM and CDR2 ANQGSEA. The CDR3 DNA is TGCAGCGTTAGTGGAGGGAAAGGGCCTGAAGCTTTCTTT. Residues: CSVSGGKGPEAFF. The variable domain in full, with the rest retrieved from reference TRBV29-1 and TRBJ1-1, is SAVISQKPSRDICQRGTSLTIQCQVDSQVTMMFWYRQQPGQSLTLIATANQGSEATYESGFVIDKFPISRPNLTFSTLTVSNMSPEDSSIYLCSVSGGKGPEAFFGQGTRLTVV.

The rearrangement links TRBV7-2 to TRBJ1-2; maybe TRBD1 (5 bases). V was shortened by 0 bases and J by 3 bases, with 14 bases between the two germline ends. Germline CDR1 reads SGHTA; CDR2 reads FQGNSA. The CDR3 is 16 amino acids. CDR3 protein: CASSLAGAGPYYGYTF. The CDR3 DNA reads TGTGCCAGCAGCTTAGCTGGGGCAGGGCCCTACTATGGCTACACCTTC. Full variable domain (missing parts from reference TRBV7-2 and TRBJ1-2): GAGVSQSPSNKVTEKGKDVELRCDPISGHTALYWYRQSLGQGLEFLIYFQGNSAPDKSGLPSDRFSAERTGGSVSTLTIQRTQQEDSAVYLCASSLAGAGPYYGYTFGSGTRLTVV.

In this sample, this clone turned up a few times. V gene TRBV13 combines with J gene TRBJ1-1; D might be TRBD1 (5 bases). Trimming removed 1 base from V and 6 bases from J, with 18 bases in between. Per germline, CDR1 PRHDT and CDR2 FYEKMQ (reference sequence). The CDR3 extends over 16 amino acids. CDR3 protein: CASSLVEGNPIAEAFF. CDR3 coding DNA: TGTGCCAGCAGCTTAGTCGAGGGGAACCCCATTGCTGAAGCTTTCTTT.

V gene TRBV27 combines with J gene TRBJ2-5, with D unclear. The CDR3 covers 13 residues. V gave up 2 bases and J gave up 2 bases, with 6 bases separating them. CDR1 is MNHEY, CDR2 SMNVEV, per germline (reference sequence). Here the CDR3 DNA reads TGTGCCAGCAGTTTAACAGTACAAGAGACCCAGTACTTC. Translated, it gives CASSLTVQETQYF.

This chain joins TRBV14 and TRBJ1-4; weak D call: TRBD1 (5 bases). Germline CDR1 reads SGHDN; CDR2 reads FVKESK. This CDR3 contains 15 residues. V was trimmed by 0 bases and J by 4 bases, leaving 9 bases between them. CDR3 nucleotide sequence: TGTGCCAGCAGCCAAGACTGGGGGGATAATGAAAAACTGTTTTTT. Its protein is CASSQDWGDNEKLFF.

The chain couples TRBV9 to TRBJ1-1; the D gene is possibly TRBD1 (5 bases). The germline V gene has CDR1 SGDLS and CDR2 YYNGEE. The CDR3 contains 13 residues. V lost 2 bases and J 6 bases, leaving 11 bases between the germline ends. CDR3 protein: CASSVGGSAEAFF. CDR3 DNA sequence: TGTGCCAGCAGCGTTGGGGGTAGTGCTGAAGCTTTCTTT. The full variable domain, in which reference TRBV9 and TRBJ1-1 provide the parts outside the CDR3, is DSGVTQTPKHLITATGQRVTLRCSPRSGDLSVYWYQQSLDQGLQFLIQYYNGEERAKGNILERFSAQQFPDLHSELNLSSLELGDSALYFCASSVGGSAEAFFGQGTRLTVV.

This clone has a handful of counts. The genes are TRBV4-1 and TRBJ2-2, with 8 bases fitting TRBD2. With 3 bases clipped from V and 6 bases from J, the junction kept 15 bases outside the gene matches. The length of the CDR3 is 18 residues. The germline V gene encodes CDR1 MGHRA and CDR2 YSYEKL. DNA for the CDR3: TGCGCCAGCAGCCAGGCGACGGGGGGGCCGGTCGGAGCCGGGGAGCTGTTTTTT. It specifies CASSQATGGPVGAGELFF.